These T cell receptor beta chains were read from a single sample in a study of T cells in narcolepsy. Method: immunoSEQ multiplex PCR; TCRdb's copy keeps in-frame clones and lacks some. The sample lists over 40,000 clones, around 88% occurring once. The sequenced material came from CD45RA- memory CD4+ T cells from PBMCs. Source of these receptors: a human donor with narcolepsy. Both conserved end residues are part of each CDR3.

CASSSALPYEQYF	TRBV2	-
CASSSIGPGQGIDGYTF	TRBV19	TRBJ1-2
CASSPEDLTYEQYF	TRBV11-3	TRBJ2-7
CASSENQETQYF	TRBV28	TRBJ2-5
CSARSGNQPQHF	TRBV29-1	TRBJ1-5
CATSLRGQGTQETQYF	TRBV5-1	TRBJ2-5
CASSPGTGRNTEAFF	TRBV5-6	TRBJ1-1
CASSRAGTDTQYF	TRBV7-3	TRBJ2-3
CASSNDGLNTEAFF	TRBV7-9	TRBJ1-1
CAWIGQGPLRGYTF	TRBV30	TRBJ1-2
CASSRGGPSQETQYF	TRBV11-3	TRBJ2-5
CASSSQSPTWETQYF	TRBV5-1	TRBJ2-5
CASTARKGSPLHF	TRBV2	TRBJ1-6
CASSESGRGHEQYF	TRBV6-1	-
CASSPSAGELFF	TRBV9	TRBJ2-2
CSVVGLAGGNEQFF	TRBV29-1	TRBJ2-1
CASSINQGDQPQHF	TRBV6-5	TRBJ1-5
CASSLSQGYTEAFF	TRBV28	TRBJ1-1
CASSFRGVNTEAFF	TRBV7-9	TRBJ1-1